This TCR beta chain is from a study of post-analysis software for immune sequencing data. The CDR3 is 13 amino acids. Germline values: CDR1 LNHNV, CDR2 YYDKDF (reference sequence). V dropped 0 bases and J dropped 6 bases, with 9 bases sitting between them. Included in the TCR beta cDNA libraries were unique molecular identifiers. The T cell input of roughly 0.95 to 11 million gave roughly 0.5 million cDNA molecules. MiXCR was run by TCRdb on the PCR reads, yielding one entry per CDR3 protein. Among fewer than 700,000 distinct CDR3 sequences, about 40% were seen once, and the ten largest hold about 1.8%. Regarding the study as a whole: With TRBV5-6, TRBV5-1 and TRBV20-1 included, about five TRBV segments were more frequent in patients than in controls. Relative to controls, patients with multiple sclerosis showed significantly lower normalized Chao1 diversity. Strong co-clustering by F measure was seen for same-batch samples.

About this clonotype: Its antigen is unknown.

Sequenced input: blood. The source is a girl aged 10-17 years with multiple sclerosis. The V and J genes are TRBV15 and TRBJ2-7; tentative D call: TRBD1 (5 bases). Here the CDR3 reads CATSREAGFEQYF. CDR3 coding DNA: TGTGCCACCAGCAGAGAGGCAGGGTTCGAGCAGTACTTC.